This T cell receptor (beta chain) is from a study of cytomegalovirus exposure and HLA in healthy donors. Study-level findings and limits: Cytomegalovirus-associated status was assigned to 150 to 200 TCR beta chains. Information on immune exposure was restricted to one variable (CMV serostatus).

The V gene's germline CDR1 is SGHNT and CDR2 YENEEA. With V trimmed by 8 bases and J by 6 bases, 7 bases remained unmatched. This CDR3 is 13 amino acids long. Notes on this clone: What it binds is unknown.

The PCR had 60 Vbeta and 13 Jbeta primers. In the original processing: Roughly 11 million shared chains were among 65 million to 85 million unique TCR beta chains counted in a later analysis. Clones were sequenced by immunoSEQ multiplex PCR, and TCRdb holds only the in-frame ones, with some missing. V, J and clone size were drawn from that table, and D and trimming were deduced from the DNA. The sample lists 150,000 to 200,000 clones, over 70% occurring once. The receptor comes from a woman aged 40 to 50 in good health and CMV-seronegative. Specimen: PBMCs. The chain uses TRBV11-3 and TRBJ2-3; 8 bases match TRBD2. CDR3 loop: CASGRTSSDTQYF. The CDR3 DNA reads TGTGCCAGCGGGAGGACTAGCTCCGATACGCAGTATTTT.